A single sample is the source of the 25 T cell receptor beta chains below, sequenced in a study of OX40 agonist ivuxolimab in advanced cancers. Only in-frame clones appear in the TCRdb table, and some are missing; sequencing was by immunoSEQ multiplex PCR. The table includes more than 80,000 clones, 91% detected once. Sequencing was performed on CD4+ or CD8+ T cells sorted from blood, taken in a trial of the OX40 agonist ivuxolimab. These receptors originate from an adult with an advanced solid tumor such as melanoma, head and neck, liver or kidney cancer.

The gene calls are TRBV11-2 and TRBJ2-5; TRBD2 agrees at 9 bases. CDR3 size: 18 residues. J was trimmed by 2 bases and V by 0 bases; bases with no gene match: 10. Per germline, CDR1 SGHAT and CDR2 FQNNGV. CDR3 residues: CASSLDLAGLSNQETQYF. In DNA, the CDR3 is TGTGCCAGCAGCTTAGACCTAGCGGGATTATCAAATCAAGAGACCCAGTACTTC.

This chain connects TRBV2 to TRBJ2-7; 7 bases line up with TRBD2. V lost 1 base, J lost 2 bases, and 5 bases stayed unmatched. Germline CDR1 is SNHLY and CDR2 is FYNNEI. This CDR3 contains 15 residues. For the CDR3, the DNA is TGTGCCAGCAGTGAAGGTCTAGCGGCCCCCTACGAGCAGTACTTC. It encodes CASSEGLAAPYEQYF.

The J gene is TRBJ2-5, the V gene TRBV5-1; maybe TRBD1 (7 bases). This CDR3 contains 14 residues. In germline, CDR1 is SGHRS, CDR2 YFSETQ. The V gene lost 5 bases and the J gene lost 5 bases, with 16 bases spanning the gap. Here the CDR3 reads CASRLGQAGETQYF. CDR3 DNA: TGCGCCAGCAGATTAGGACAGGCGGGGGAGACCCAGTACTTC.

The V call is TRBV5-1, the J call TRBJ2-3; 12 nucleotides line up with TRBD2. This CDR3 region has 16 residues. Germline loops: CDR1 SGHRS, CDR2 YFSETQ. V gave up 4 bases and J gave up 0 bases; unmatched junction bases: 3. The CDR3 is CASSPGTSGSTDTQYF. The CDR3 nucleotides read TGCGCCAGCAGCCCCGGGACTAGCGGGAGCACAGATACGCAGTATTTT.

The J gene is TRBJ2-5, the V gene TRBV7-9, with 8 bases fitting TRBD2. J gave up 10 bases and V 3 bases, and 7 bases lay outside the gene matches. The length of the CDR3 is 13 residues. CDR1 and CDR2 (germline): SEHNR, FQNEAQ (reference sequence). CDR3 protein: CASSLGTSSYQYF. The CDR3 DNA is TGTGCCAGCAGCTTGGGGACTAGTTCCTACCAGTACTTC.

The chain is built from TRBV7-2 and TRBJ1-2; the D is unclear. The CDR3 length is 15 residues. CDR1 is SGHTA, CDR2 FQGNSA, per germline. V was shortened by 4 bases and J by 2 bases, with 14 bases between the two germline ends. CDR3 DNA sequence: TGTGCCAGCAGCTACGCCCCCGACGGAAACTATGGCTACACCTTC. Translated: CASSYAPDGNYGYTF.

V is TRBV4-3 and J is TRBJ2-1, with TRBD2 as a possible D gene (5 bases). Germline lookup yields CDR1 LGHNA and CDR2 YSLEER. Trimming cost V 0 bases and J 8 bases, with 14 bases left between them. The CDR3 has 15 amino acids. The CDR3 coding sequence is TGCGCCAGCAGCCAAGAACCTCTGCGAGGGTATGAGCAGTTCTTC. Protein product: CASSQEPLRGYEQFF.

The chain is built from TRBV7-3 and TRBJ2-7; possibly TRBD1 for D (5 bases). The V gene's germline CDR1 is SGHTA and CDR2 FQGTGA. With 1 base removed from V and 0 bases from J, the gap between germline ends came to 13 bases. The CDR3 sequence is 16 residues long. The CDR3 DNA reads TGTGCCAGCAGCTTAAGTTGCGACAGCTTCTCCTACGAGCAGTACTTC. Its protein product is CASSLSCDSFSYEQYF.

The DNA for the CDR3 is TGTGCCAGCAGCCGAACCCGGGGACACTCTCCTGGGGCCAACGTCCTGACTTTC. This sequence encodes CASSRTRGHSPGANVLTF. The genes are TRBV11-3 and TRBJ2-6, with D possibly matching TRBD1 (6 bases). Trimming pared 5 bases from V and 2 bases from J, leaving 19 bases between. Germline values: CDR1 SGHNT, CDR2 YENEEA. This CDR3 is built from 18 residues.

The rearrangement joins TRBV30 to TRBJ1-3; no definite D call. CDR3 length: 12 residues. V was pared by 7 bases and J by 2 bases, with 9 bases between. The V gene's germline CDR1 is GTSNPN and CDR2 SVGIG (reference sequence). CDR3 region: CAFGRPGNTIYF. The CDR3 nucleotides read TGTGCCTTTGGACGGCCTGGAAACACCATATATTTT.

In this sample, this clone turned up a few times. The chain recombines TRBV30 with TRBJ2-5; TRBD2 matches 7 bases. This CDR3 comprises 15 residues. Trimming at V came to 3 bases and at J to 2 bases, leaving 9 bases not matched to a gene. CDR1 and CDR2 (germline): GTSNPN, SVGIG (reference sequence). This chain's CDR3 is CAWRDTGTMQETQYF. CDR3 nucleotides: TGTGCCTGGAGGGACACGGGGACTATGCAAGAGACCCAGTACTTC.

The chain joins TRBV30 to TRBJ2-3, with D hard to call. The germline gives CDR1 GTSNPN, CDR2 SVGIG (reference sequence). V lost 2 bases to trimming and J lost 0 bases, with 6 bases between them. This CDR3 region has 13 residues. The CDR3 here is CAWSYTSTDTQYF. CDR3 sequence (DNA): TGTGCCTGGAGTTACACTAGCACAGATACGCAGTATTTT.

The chain joins TRBV6-6 to TRBJ2-1; perhaps TRBD2 as D (5 bases). The germline gives CDR1 MNHNY, CDR2 SVGAGI (reference sequence). Trimming cost V 2 bases and J 7 bases, with 6 bases left between them. The CDR3 covers 12 residues. DNA for the CDR3: TGTGCCAGCAGTTACAGACTAAATGAGCAGTTCTTC. Translation gives CASSYRLNEQFF.

This clone was seen once. J is TRBJ2-4 and V is TRBV11-2; the match to TRBD1 covers 8 bases. Germline V CDR1 and CDR2: SGHAT, FQNNGV. This CDR3 is 17 amino acids long. J gave up 1 base and V 0 bases, and 5 bases lay outside the gene matches. Written as DNA, the CDR3 is TGTGCCAGCAGCTTAGATTACAGGGGGGCGGCCAAAAACATTCAGTACTTC. Protein sequence: CASSLDYRGAAKNIQYF.

The gene calls are TRBV7-9 and TRBJ1-2; D call uncertain. The CDR3 runs to 14 residues. Between the trimmed V and J ends, which lost 0 bases and 2 bases, there was a span of 7 bases. Germline CDR1 and CDR2: SEHNR and FQNEAQ (reference sequence). In nucleotides, the CDR3 is TGTGCCAGCAGCTTAGCATCTCCCAACTATGGCTACACCTTC. Translated: CASSLASPNYGYTF.

The V call is TRBV28, the J call TRBJ1-3; D remains unclear. Trimming took 10 bases from V and 0 from J, leaving 7 bases between them. The CDR3 is made up of 12 amino acids. In germline, CDR1 is MDHEN, CDR2 SYDVKM. CDR3 in DNA: TGTGCCACCAAGAGCTCTGGAAACACCATATATTTT. Its protein product is CATKSSGNTIYF.

The chain carries TRBV11-3 and TRBJ2-1; tentatively, D is TRBD2 (5 bases). The CDR3 is 12 amino acids. CDR1 is SGHNT and CDR2 is YENEEA in the germline V gene. V lost 5 bases and J 8 bases, leaving 10 bases between the germline ends. CDR3 nucleotide sequence: TGTGCCAGCAGCCAACTAGTGGATGAGCAGTTCTTC. Amino acids: CASSQLVDEQFF.

The V call is TRBV10-1, the J call TRBJ2-5, with D unresolved. Germline V lookup: CDR1 WNHNN, CDR2 SYGVQD (reference sequence). V was pared by 6 bases and J by 3 bases, with 2 bases between. The CDR3 is 10 residues long. In DNA, the CDR3 is TGCGCCAGCAGCGAAGAGACCCAGTACTTC. This codes for CASSEETQYF.

This clone was picked up one time. The V and J genes are TRBV5-6 and TRBJ1-2, with D possibly being TRBD1 (5 bases). Germline lookup yields CDR1 SGHDT and CDR2 YYEEEE. Trimming shortened V by 5 bases and J by 9 bases, and 8 bases separated the two germline ends. The length of the CDR3 is 10 residues. The CDR3 here is CASSGGSYTF. Here the CDR3 DNA reads TGTGCCAGCAGTGGGGGTAGCTACACCTTC.

The J gene is TRBJ2-5, the V gene TRBV5-1, with D uncertain. The germline V gene encodes CDR1 SGHRS and CDR2 YFSETQ. V lost 4 bases and J lost 7, with 8 bases in between. The CDR3 length is 11 residues. The CDR3 DNA reads TGCGCCAGCAGCCAAGACGGGACCCAGTACTTC. This codes for CASSQDGTQYF.

The rearrangement uses TRBV10-3 and TRBJ1-3; D is uncertain. The germline gives CDR1 ENHRY, CDR2 SYGVKD. The length of the CDR3 is 16 residues. V lost 5 bases and J lost 1, with 15 bases in between. CDR3 DNA sequence: TGTGCCATCAGTAACTCCGACCGTCATTCTGGAAACACCATATATTTT. Amino acid sequence: CAISNSDRHSGNTIYF.

This chain uses TRBV6-1 with TRBJ2-2; D gene ambiguous. CDR1 MNHNS and CDR2 SASEGT come from the germline V gene. The CDR3 runs 12 residues. Trimming shortened V by 8 bases and J by 0 bases, and 4 bases separated the two germline ends. CDR3 in amino acids: CASRTNTGELFF. The CDR3 nucleotides read TGTGCCAGCCGAACGAACACCGGGGAGCTGTTTTTT.

The chain joins TRBV28 to TRBJ2-5; D possibly uses TRBD1 or TRBD2 (6 bases each). Looked up from germline, CDR1 is MDHEN and CDR2 is SYDVKM. The CDR3 length is 19 residues. Trimming pared 4 bases from V and 5 bases from J, leaving 29 bases between. CDR3 DNA sequence: TGTGCCAGCAGTTCCCTCCGGGGACTCACAGGGTTTAGTATCGAGACCCAGTACTTC. Encoded protein: CASSSLRGLTGFSIETQYF.

The genes are TRBV30 and TRBJ2-1; unclear D gene. This CDR3 spans 13 amino acids. Deletions cut 0 bases from V and 4 bases from J, with 7 bases between. The germline gives CDR1 GTSNPN, CDR2 SVGIG (reference sequence). The CDR3 protein is CAWSVLLYNEQFF. In nucleotides, the CDR3 is TGTGCCTGGAGTGTACTGTTGTACAATGAGCAGTTCTTC.

V usage is TRBV30 and J usage is TRBJ1-6; no reliable D call. CDR3 length: 15 amino acids. Per germline, CDR1 GTSNPN and CDR2 SVGIG (reference sequence). Trimming cost V 0 bases and J 6 bases, with 12 bases left between them. Here the CDR3 reads CAWSVLTPSNSPLHF. CDR3 coding DNA: TGTGCCTGGAGTGTACTCACCCCGAGTAATTCACCCCTCCACTTT.